Shown below are 9 T cell receptor beta chains from a single sample sequenced in a study of blood T cell repertoires in COVID-19 (dated by TCRdb to the early 2020s). The library was obtained by the immunoSEQ multiplex PCR assay. TCRdb obtained this table from immuneACCESS and retained in-frame rearrangements with V and J assigned. These tables miss some clones; where compared with another copy, unresolved V genes account for less than half of the shortfall, and the remainder is unexplained. The sample table lists more than 55,000 clones, almost 80% of them with a count of one. 2.5% to 3.5% of the sample is in the top ten clones. Sequencing input: peripheral blood. These receptors were taken from a man in his fifties or sixties with acute or convalescent COVID-19.

This clone was found a few times. The CDR3 DNA is TGCGCCAGCAGCTTCGGTAGCTCGACGGTCACAGATACGCAGTATTTT. Its protein is CASSFGSSTVTDTQYF. V and J are TRBV5-1 and TRBJ2-3, with unresolved D. Germline values: CDR1 SGHRS, CDR2 YFSETQ. CDR3 length: 16 amino acids. Trimming cost V 2 bases and J 2 bases, with 15 bases left between them.

The CDR3 bases are TGTGCCAGCAGCCCCCCGGGGGGAGGGTACACCGGGGAGCTGTTTTTT. Its protein product is CASSPPGGGYTGELFF. The chain employs TRBV5-6 and TRBJ2-2; 7 nucleotides line up with TRBD2. This CDR3 contains 16 residues. CDR1 and CDR2 from the germline V gene are SGHDT and YYEEEE. V shed 4 bases and J 3 bases; nucleotides not matched to a gene: 9.

CDR3 DNA sequence: TGTGCCAGCAGCTTAGCCGTTACCTACGAGCAGTACTTC. It encodes CASSLAVTYEQYF. This chain uses TRBV7-9 with TRBJ2-7; D uncertain. This CDR3 contains 13 residues. Germline V lookup: CDR1 SEHNR, CDR2 FQNEAQ (reference sequence). The V and J ends lost 0 bases and 2 bases respectively, with 5 bases between them.

The chain couples TRBV14 to TRBJ2-2; D ambiguous. Germline CDR1 is SGHDN and CDR2 is FVKESK. Trimming left V 0 bases short and J 5 bases short, with 10 bases between. The CDR3 covers 15 residues. CDR3 protein: CASSQDLSVTGELFF. The CDR3 nucleotides read TGTGCCAGCAGCCAAGATCTGAGCGTTACCGGGGAGCTGTTTTTT.

The genes are TRBV7-9 and TRBJ1-5; possibly TRBD1 for D (6 bases). The CDR3 loop spans 15 amino acids. In germline, CDR1 is SEHNR, CDR2 FQNEAQ (reference sequence). V was clipped by 1 base and J by 6 bases, with 13 bases between them. The CDR3 loop is CASSLDGGAFQPQHF. DNA for the CDR3: TGTGCCAGCAGCTTAGACGGGGGGGCGTTTCAGCCCCAGCATTTT.

Only one count was recorded for this clone. In nucleotides, the CDR3 is TGTGCCAGCAGTTTTGCACCGACTCGTCGGAACACCGGGGAGCTGTTTTTT. Its translation: CASSFAPTRRNTGELFF. This chain joins TRBV27 and TRBJ2-2; D uncertain. The CDR3 has 17 residues. The germline V gene encodes CDR1 MNHEY and CDR2 SMNVEV (reference sequence). V was shortened by 3 bases and J by 1 base, with 15 bases between the two germline ends.

The chain recombines TRBV5-1 with TRBJ2-5, with 10 bases lining up with TRBD2. Germline V lookup: CDR1 SGHRS, CDR2 YFSETQ. The CDR3 has 16 residues. V lost 7 bases, J lost 3 bases, and 12 bases stayed unmatched. The CDR3 spells CASEASGGTGEETQYF. The CDR3 DNA reads TGCGCCAGCGAGGCTAGCGGGGGCACGGGGGAAGAGACCCAGTACTTC.

The chain recombines TRBV21-1 with TRBJ2-2; the table's D gene call, TRBD1, was not cross checked with the DNA. TRBV21-1 constitutes a pseudogene. CDR3 size: 18 residues. The CDR3 region is CASSKAKQGPPVSGELFF. In DNA form, the CDR3 reads TGTGCCAGCAGCAAAGCGAAACAGGGCCCTCCAGTAAGCGGGGAGCTGTTTTTT.

The J gene is TRBJ1-2, the V gene TRBV6-5, with D unresolved. Trimming cost V 8 bases and J 7 bases, with 17 bases left between them. CDR1 MNHEY and CDR2 SVGAGI come from the germline V gene. The length of the CDR3 is 13 residues. The CDR3 loop reads CASGRKGGFGYTF. Written as DNA, the CDR3 is TGTGCCAGCGGGAGAAAGGGCGGATTTGGCTACACCTTC.